This TCR beta chain was obtained from a study of shared clonotypes between healthy human individuals. Whole-study results and caveats: Some naive CD4 clonotypes, around 4.9%, turned up in common across several donors.

The repertoire was sequenced with immunoSEQ multiplex PCR; TCRdb's copy has only in-frame clones and lacks some. The sample contains 2 million to 2.5 million clones, more than 85% of which appear only once. Remarks on this clone: Its cognate antigen is unknown.

Material for sequencing was naive CD4+ T cells from PBMCs. Documented subset: CD45RA+ positively selected. This TCR came from a man aged 18 to 29 in good health. Some clones in this sample may be carry-over from other donors' samples.

The CDR3 region is CASSIGQFSYEQYF. DNA for the CDR3: TGTGCCAGTAGTATTGGACAGTTCTCCTACGAGCAGTACTTC. The chain combines TRBV19 with TRBJ2-7, with TRBD1 as a possible D gene (6 bases). CDR3 size: 14 residues. Deletions cut 3 bases from V and 0 bases from J, with 9 bases between. Germline V gene data show CDR1 as LNHDA and CDR2 as SQIVND (reference sequence).